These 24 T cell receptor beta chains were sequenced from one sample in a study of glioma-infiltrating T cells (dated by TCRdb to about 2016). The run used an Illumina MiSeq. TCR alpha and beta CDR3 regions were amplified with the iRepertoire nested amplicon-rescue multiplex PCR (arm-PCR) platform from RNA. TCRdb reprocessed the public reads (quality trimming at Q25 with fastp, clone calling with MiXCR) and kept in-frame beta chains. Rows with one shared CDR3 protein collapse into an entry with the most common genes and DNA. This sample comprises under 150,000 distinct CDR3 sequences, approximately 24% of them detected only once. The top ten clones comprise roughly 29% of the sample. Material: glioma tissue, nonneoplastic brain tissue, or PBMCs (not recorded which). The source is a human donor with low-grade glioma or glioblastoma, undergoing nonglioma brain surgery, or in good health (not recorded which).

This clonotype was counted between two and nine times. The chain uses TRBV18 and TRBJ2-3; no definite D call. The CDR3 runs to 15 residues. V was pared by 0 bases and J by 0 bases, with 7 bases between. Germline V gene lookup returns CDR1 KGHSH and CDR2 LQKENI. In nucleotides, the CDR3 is TGTGCCAGCTCACCACCTCAGACTAGCACAGATACGCAGTATTTT. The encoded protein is CASSPPQTSTDTQYF.

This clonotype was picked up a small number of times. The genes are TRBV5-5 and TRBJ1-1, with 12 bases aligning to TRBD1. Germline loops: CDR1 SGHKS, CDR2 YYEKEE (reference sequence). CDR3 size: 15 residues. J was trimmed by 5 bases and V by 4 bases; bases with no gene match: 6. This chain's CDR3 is CASSGGTGGGTEAFF. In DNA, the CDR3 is TGTGCCAGCAGCGGTGGGACAGGGGGCGGAACTGAAGCTTTCTTT.

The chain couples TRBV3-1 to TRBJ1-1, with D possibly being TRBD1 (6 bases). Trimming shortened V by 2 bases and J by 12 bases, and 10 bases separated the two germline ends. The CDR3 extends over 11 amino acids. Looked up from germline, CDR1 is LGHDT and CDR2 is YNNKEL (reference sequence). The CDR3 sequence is CASSQQGISFF. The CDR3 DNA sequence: TGTGCCAGCAGCCAACAGGGGATTTCTTTCTTT.

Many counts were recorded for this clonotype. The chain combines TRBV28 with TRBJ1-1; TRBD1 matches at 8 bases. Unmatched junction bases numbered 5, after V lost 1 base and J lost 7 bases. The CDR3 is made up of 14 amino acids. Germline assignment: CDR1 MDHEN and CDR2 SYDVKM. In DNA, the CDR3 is TGTGCCAGCAGTTTATTCAGGGGGCGAATTGAAGCTTTCTTT. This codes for CASSLFRGRIEAFF.

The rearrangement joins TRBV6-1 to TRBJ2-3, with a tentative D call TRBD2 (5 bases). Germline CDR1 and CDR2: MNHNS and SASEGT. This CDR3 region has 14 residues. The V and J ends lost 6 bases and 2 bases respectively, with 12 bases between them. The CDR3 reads CASSKLETTDTQYF. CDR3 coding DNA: TGTGCCAGCAGCAAACTAGAAACCACAGATACGCAGTATTTT.

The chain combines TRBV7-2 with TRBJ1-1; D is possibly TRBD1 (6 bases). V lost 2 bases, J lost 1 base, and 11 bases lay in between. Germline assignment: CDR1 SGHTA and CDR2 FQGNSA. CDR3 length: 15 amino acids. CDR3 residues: CASSLQGITNTEAFF. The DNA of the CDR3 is TGTGCCAGCAGCTTACAGGGGATCACGAACACTGAAGCTTTCTTT.

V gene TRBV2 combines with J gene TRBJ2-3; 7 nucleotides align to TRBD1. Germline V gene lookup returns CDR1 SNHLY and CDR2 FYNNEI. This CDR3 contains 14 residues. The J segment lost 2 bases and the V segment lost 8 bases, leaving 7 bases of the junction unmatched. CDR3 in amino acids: CASAGTALTDTQYF. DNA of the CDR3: TGTGCCAGCGCCGGGACAGCCCTCACAGATACGCAGTATTTT.

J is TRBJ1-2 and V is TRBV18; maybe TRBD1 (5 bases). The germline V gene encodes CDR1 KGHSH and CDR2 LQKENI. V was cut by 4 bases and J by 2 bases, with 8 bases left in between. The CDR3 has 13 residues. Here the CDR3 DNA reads TGTGCCAGCTCACTGACAGAGAACTATGGCTACACCTTC. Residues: CASSLTENYGYTF.

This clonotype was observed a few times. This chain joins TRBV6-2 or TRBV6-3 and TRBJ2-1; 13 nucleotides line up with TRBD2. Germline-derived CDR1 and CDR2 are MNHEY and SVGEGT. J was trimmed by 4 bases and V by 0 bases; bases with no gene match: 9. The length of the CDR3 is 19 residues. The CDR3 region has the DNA TGTGCCAGCAGTTACTCGAGACTAGCGGGGGGACAGATTTACAATGAGCAGTTCTTC. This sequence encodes CASSYSRLAGGQIYNEQFF.

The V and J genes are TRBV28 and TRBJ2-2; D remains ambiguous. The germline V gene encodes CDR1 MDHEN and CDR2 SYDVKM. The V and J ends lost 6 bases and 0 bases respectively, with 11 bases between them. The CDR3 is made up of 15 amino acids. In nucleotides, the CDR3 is TGTGCCAGCAGCCCCAGGCCCTCGAACACCGGGGAGCTGTTTTTT. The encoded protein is CASSPRPSNTGELFF.

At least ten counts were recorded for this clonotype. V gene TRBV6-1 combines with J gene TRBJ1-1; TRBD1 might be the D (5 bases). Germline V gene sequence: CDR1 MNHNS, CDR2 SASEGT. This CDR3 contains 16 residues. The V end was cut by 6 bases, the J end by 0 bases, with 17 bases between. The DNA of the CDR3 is TGTGCCAGCAGCCAAATGGGAGCAGGGATGAACACTGAAGCTTTCTTT. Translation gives CASSQMGAGMNTEAFF.

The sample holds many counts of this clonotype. The CDR3, as DNA: TGTGCCAGCAGTTTTGGGAGTAACACTGAAGCTTTCTTT. This encodes CASSFGSNTEAFF. The chain is built from TRBV27 and TRBJ1-1; D remains unclear. Germline V gene data show CDR1 as MNHEY and CDR2 as SMNVEV (reference sequence). This CDR3 has 13 residues. Deletions cut 3 bases from V and 2 bases from J, with 7 bases between.

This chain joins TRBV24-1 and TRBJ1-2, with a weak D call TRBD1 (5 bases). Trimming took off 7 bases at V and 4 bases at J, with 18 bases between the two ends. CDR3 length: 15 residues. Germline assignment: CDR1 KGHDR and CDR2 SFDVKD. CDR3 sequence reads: CATSPDGGSAYGYTF. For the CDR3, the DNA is TGTGCCACCAGCCCTGACGGGGGTAGTGCCTATGGCTACACCTTC.

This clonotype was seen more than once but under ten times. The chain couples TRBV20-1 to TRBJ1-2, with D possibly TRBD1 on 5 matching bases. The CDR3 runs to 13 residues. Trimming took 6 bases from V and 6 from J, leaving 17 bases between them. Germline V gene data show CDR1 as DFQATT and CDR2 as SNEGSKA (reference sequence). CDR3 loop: CSAQPGHVNGYTF. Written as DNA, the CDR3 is TGCAGTGCCCAACCCGGACATGTTAATGGCTACACCTTC.

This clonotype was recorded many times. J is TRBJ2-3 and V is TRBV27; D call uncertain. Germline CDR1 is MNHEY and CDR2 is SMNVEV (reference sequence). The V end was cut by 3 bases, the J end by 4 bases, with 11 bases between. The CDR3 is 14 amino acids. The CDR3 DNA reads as TGTGCCAGCAGTTTCCGGCTAGTTGCAGATACGCAGTATTTT. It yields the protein CASSFRLVADTQYF.

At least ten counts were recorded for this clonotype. The CDR3 sequence: CASSFSGTAYGYTF. As DNA, the CDR3 is TGTGCCAGCAGTTTTTCTGGGACGGCCTATGGCTACACCTTC. This chain uses TRBV27 with TRBJ1-2, with D possibly TRBD1 on 5 matching bases. CDR1 MNHEY and CDR2 SMNVEV come from the germline V gene (reference sequence). The CDR3 consists of 14 residues. Trimming took 3 bases from V and 4 from J, leaving 12 bases between them.

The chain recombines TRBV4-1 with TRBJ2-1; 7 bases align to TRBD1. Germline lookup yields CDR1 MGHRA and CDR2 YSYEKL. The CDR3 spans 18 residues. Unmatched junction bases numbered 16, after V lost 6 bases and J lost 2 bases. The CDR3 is CASRSIIRKGAPYNEQFF. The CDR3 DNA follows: TGCGCCAGCAGATCGATTATCCGAAAGGGGGCACCCTACAATGAGCAGTTCTTC.

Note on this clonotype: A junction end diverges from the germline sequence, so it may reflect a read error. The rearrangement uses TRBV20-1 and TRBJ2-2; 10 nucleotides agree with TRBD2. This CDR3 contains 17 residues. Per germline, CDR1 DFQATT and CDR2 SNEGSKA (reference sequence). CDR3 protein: CSAGDTLAGFNTGELFF. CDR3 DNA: TGCAGTGCTGGAGATACACTAGCGGGGTTTAACACCGGGGAGCTGTTTTTT.

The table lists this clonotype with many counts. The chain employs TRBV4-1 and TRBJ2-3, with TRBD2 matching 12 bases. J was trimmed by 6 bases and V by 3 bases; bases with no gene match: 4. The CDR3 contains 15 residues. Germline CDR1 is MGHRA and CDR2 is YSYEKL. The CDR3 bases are TGCGCCAGCAGCCAGCTAGCGGGGGGGTGGGATACGCAGTATTTT. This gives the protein CASSQLAGGWDTQYF.

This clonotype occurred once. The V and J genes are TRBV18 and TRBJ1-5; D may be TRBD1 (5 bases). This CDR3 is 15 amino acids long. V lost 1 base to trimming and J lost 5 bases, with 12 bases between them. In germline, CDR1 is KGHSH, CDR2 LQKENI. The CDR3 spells CASSPQGTNHQPQHF. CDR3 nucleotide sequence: TGTGCCAGCTCACCACAGGGGACCAACCATCAGCCCCAGCATTTT.

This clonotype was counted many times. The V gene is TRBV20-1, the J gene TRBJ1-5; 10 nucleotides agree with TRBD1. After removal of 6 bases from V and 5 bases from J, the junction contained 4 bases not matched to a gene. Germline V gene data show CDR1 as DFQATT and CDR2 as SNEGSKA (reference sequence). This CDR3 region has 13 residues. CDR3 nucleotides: TGCAGTGCGAGGGACAGGGGTGATCAGCCCCAGCATTTT. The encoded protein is CSARDRGDQPQHF.

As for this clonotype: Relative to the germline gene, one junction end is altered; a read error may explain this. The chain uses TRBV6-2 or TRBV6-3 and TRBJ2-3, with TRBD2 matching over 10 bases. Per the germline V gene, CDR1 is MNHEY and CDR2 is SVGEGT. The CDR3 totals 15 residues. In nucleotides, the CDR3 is TGCGCCAGCAGGGCTACTAGCGGGGGCACAGATACGCAGTATTTT. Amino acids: CASRATSGGTDTQYF.

The CDR3 DNA reads as TGCGCCAGCAGCTTGTTACCGAACCAGGCGAACACTGAAGCTTTCTTT. Translation gives CASSLLPNQANTEAFF. The chain is built from TRBV5-1 and TRBJ1-1; D remains unclear. The CDR3 has 16 residues. Trimming pared 1 base from V and 1 base from J, leaving 14 bases between. Germline CDR1 SGHRS, CDR2 YFSETQ.

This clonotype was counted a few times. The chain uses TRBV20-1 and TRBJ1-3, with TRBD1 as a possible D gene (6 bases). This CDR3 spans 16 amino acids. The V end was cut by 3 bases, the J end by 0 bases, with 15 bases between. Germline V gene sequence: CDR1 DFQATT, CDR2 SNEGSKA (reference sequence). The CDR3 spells CSASPLTGSSGNTIYF. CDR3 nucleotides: TGCAGTGCTAGCCCCTTAACAGGGAGCTCTGGAAACACCATATATTTT.